The rows below give T cell receptor beta chains drawn from one sample of a study of PD-1 blockade in mismatch repair-deficient tumors. Produced via immunoSEQ multiplex PCR; TCRdb's table is partial and in-frame only. This sample carries about 110,000 clones, about 80% of them seen once, and the ten largest clones take 4.5% to 5.5%. This sample comprised peripheral blood, obtained approximately 60 weeks after starting pembrolizumab. Every receptor here comes from an adult with mismatch repair-deficient cancer. The CDR3 runs from the conserved cysteine through the conserved F or W. D genes are given only for firm matches. Where a row states a size, it is once, few, many or the class of an expanded clone; other rows omit it.

j_call,v_call,clone_size,d_call,cdr3_nt,cdr3_aa
TRBJ1-5,TRBV7-8,few,TRBD1,TGTGCCAGCAGTACACAGGGGATGGGCAATCAGCCCCAGCATTTT,CASSTQGMGNQPQHF
TRBJ2-3,TRBV9,.,.,TGTGCCAGCAGCGTAGGCCCCCCCCCAGATACGCAGTATTTT,CASSVGPPPDTQYF
TRBJ2-7,TRBV11-2,.,TRBD1,TGTGCCAGCAGCCGCGGACAGGTTCCGTACGAGCAGTACTTC,CASSRGQVPYEQYF
TRBJ1-5,TRBV5-4,.,.,TGTGCCAGCAGCTTCCAGGGGCGGAATCAGCCCCAGCATTTT,CASSFQGRNQPQHF
TRBJ2-1,TRBV11-3,.,.,TGTGCCAGCAGCTTAGGACTGGGGGCGGATGAGCAGTTCTTC,CASSLGLGADEQFF
TRBJ2-1,TRBV20-1,.,.,TGCAGTATGAAGAGGGATCATGAGCAGTTCTTC,CSMKRDHEQFF
TRBJ2-7,TRBV29-1,.,.,TGCAGCGTTGTTAGGGATTTCTCAGCTTACGAGCAGTACTTC,CSVVRDFSAYEQYF
TRBJ2-1,TRBV7-9,.,TRBD2,TGTGCCAGCAGCCTCCCGACTAGCGGGAGTACTGACAATGAGCAGTTCTTC,CASSLPTSGSTDNEQFF
TRBJ2-1,TRBV7-3,.,TRBD2,TGTGCCAGCAGCTCGTCGGGACTAGCCAATGAGCAGTTCTTC,CASSSSGLANEQFF
TRBJ2-6,TRBV27,.,.,TGTGCCAGCAGTCAAACTGGGGCCAACGTCCTGACTTTC,CASSQTGANVLTF
TRBJ2-2,TRBV18,.,TRBD2,TGTGCCAGCTCACCCCGACTAGCGGGAGAGGTCACCGGGGAGCTGTTTTTT,CASSPRLAGEVTGELFF
TRBJ2-3,TRBV5-8,.,.,TGTGCCAGCAGCTTGGGGGTTGGGCCCCGCACAGATACGCAGTATTTT,CASSLGVGPRTDTQYF
TRBJ1-1,TRBV30,once,.,TGTGCCTGGGTCCCGGGGAACACTGAAGCTTTCTTT,CAWVPGNTEAFF
TRBJ1-2,TRBV5-4,.,.,TGTGCCAGCAGCTTCGGTGCCGGCGGCTACACCTTC,CASSFGAGGYTF
TRBJ2-2,TRBV5-6,.,.,TGTGCCAGCACCTCAGTCAGTGTTCTCACCGGGGAGCTGTTTTTT,CASTSVSVLTGELFF
TRBJ1-5,TRBV5-1,few,.,TGCGCCAGCAGTATTGACGGGAATCAGCCCCAGCATTTT,CASSIDGNQPQHF
TRBJ2-1,TRBV30,.,.,TGTGCCTGGAGTGTAGGGGGACTTGACTACAATGAGCAGTTCTTC,CAWSVGGLDYNEQFF
TRBJ2-7,TRBV12-1,.,.,TGTGCCAGCAGCCTGCATGGACTAGCGGGGCTCTACGAGCAGTACTTC,CASSLHGLAGLYEQYF
TRBJ1-2,TRBV7-2,.,TRBD1,TGTGCCAGCAGCTTCCAGGGGGCGGGGTATGGCTACACCTTC,CASSFQGAGYGYTF
TRBJ1-1,TRBV5-4,.,TRBD1,TGTGCCAGCAGCTCCGGACAGGGGACCACTGAAGCTTTCTTT,CASSSGQGTTEAFF
TRBJ2-5,TRBV4-3,few,TRBD1,TGCGCCAGCAGCCCCGGGACAGGGAGGACAGAGACCCAGTACTTC,CASSPGTGRTETQYF
TRBJ2-5,TRBV2,.,TRBD2,TGTGCCAGCAGTATAGTAGGGGGACTAGCGGGAGAGACCCAGTACTTC,CASSIVGGLAGETQYF
TRBJ2-1,TRBV19,medium-sized,.,TGTGCCAGTAGTATAGGGGGAGCCTACAATGAGCAGTTCTTC,CASSIGGAYNEQFF
TRBJ2-1,TRBV9,.,.,TGTGCCAGCAGCGGGGGCAATATCTTCAATGAGCAGTTCTTC,CASSGGNIFNEQFF
TRBJ2-7,TRBV18,.,TRBD2,TGTGCCAGCTCCCCCCGGTTGGGCGGGAGCTCCTACGAGCAGTACTTC,CASSPRLGGSSYEQYF
TRBJ2-7,TRBV7-2,.,TRBD1,TGTGCCAGCAGCTTAACGTCGACAGGGGCTCTCGAGCAGTACTTC,CASSLTSTGALEQYF
TRBJ2-3,TRBV7-2,.,.,TGTGCCAGCAGATTCCAGCGGGCCTCAGATACGCAGTATTTT,CASRFQRASDTQYF
TRBJ1-5,TRBV4-1,.,.,TGCGCCAGCAGCCAAGCCCCCTTCCGGGGAATCCAGCCCCAGCATTTT,CASSQAPFRGIQPQHF
TRBJ1-1,TRBV7-9,.,TRBD1,TGTGCCAGCAGCTGGACAGGGGTCACTGAAGCTTTCTTT,CASSWTGVTEAFF
TRBJ2-6,TRBV21-1,.,.,TGTGCCAGCGCCTTTACAGGGGGGGCTTCTGGGGCCAACGTCCTGACTTTC,CASAFTGGASGANVLTF
TRBJ1-1,TRBV18,.,.,TGTGCCAGCTCACCAGCGAACACTGAAGCTTTCTTT,CASSPANTEAFF
TRBJ1-2,TRBV27,.,.,TGTGCCAGCAGTTTATCAGGGAGTCAGCGTGGCTACACCTTC,CASSLSGSQRGYTF
TRBJ2-1,TRBV5-1,.,TRBD2,TGCGCCAGCAGCCCAGGGGATAGCGGGAGGAGATCGTATGAGCAGTTCTTC,CASSPGDSGRRSYEQFF
TRBJ1-5,TRBV28,few,TRBD1,TGTGCCAGCCGTTCCCGGGACAGACGCAATCAGCCCCAGCATTTT,CASRSRDRRNQPQHF
TRBJ2-2,TRBV10-1,.,.,TGCGCCAGCAGTTGGACGAGCCTGGAGGCCGGGGAGCTGTTTTTT,CASSWTSLEAGELFF
TRBJ1-3,TRBV7-9,.,.,TGTGCCAGCAGCCCGGTGGGCAGCTCTGGAAACACCATATATTTT,CASSPVGSSGNTIYF
TRBJ1-1,TRBV6-1,.,.,TGTGCCAGCACGGAGGCCCGGAGGAACACTGAAGCTTTCTTT,CASTEARRNTEAFF
TRBJ2-5,TRBV7-9,.,.,TGTGCCAGCAGCCCCAGTGGGGGGAAGGGAGAGACCCAGTACTTC,CASSPSGGKGETQYF
TRBJ1-1,TRBV12-5,few,.,TGTGCTAGTGGTCCCCCGAGGACAGTGAACACTGAAGCTTTCTTT,CASGPPRTVNTEAFF
TRBJ1-1,TRBV5-1,once,.,TGCGCCAGCAGCCCCACCGCCGGCAGGGTAGGCACTGAAGCTTTCTTT,CASSPTAGRVGTEAFF
TRBJ2-7,TRBV30,.,.,TGTGCCTTGAGTCGGGGTGTGGGCAGCGAGCAGTACTTC,CALSRGVGSEQYF
TRBJ1-2,TRBV4-1,many,.,TGCGCCAGCAGCCCCCAAGGAGTTGGGCAGTATGGCTACACCTTC,CASSPQGVGQYGYTF
TRBJ2-2,TRBV6-4,.,.,TGTGCCAGCAGTGAACTACCCACCGGGGAGCTGTTTTTT,CASSELPTGELFF
TRBJ1-5,TRBV29-1,few,.,TGCAGCGTCCAAGGTCCAGGGTTGGGCAATCAGCCCCAGCATTTT,CSVQGPGLGNQPQHF
TRBJ1-1,TRBV4-2,.,.,TGTGCCAGCAGCCCCCCGGCGGTGTCAGGAGGTAACACTGAAGCTTTCTTT,CASSPPAVSGGNTEAFF
TRBJ2-7,TRBV7-8,few,.,TGTGCCAGCAGCCTATACCCTAAATACGAGCAGTACTTC,CASSLYPKYEQYF
TRBJ2-7,TRBV27,.,.,TGTGCCAGCAGTTTATCACCGGGGGCAACCTACGAGCAGTACTTC,CASSLSPGATYEQYF
TRBJ2-7,TRBV28,.,.,TGTGCCAGCAGTTTAAATTTTCAGGGCTACGAGCAGTACTTC,CASSLNFQGYEQYF
TRBJ1-5,TRBV30,.,.,TGTGCCTACGCGGGGAGGGGTGATCAGCCCCAGCATTTT,CAYAGRGDQPQHF